The 32 T cell receptor beta chains reported below all come from one sample, sequenced in a study of post-analysis software for immune sequencing data. Libraries were made from TCR beta cDNA, and they carried unique molecular identifiers. MiXCR, applied by TCRdb to the PCR reads, yields one record per CDR3 protein. The table lists hundreds of thousands of distinct CDR3 sequences, roughly 27% of them singletons, with around 0.56% in the top ten. No cognate antigen is known for these TCRs. Study-wide findings and caveats: Among roughly 5 TRBV segments more frequent in patients than controls were TRBV5-6, TRBV5-1 and TRBV20-1.

The sequencing sample was made of blood. The receptors shown here come from a girl between 10 and 17 years old with multiple sclerosis.

This clonotype came up a few times. This chain uses TRBV7-8 with TRBJ2-7; D possibly corresponds to TRBD1 (5 bases). CDR3 length: 15 residues. Germline CDR1 reads SGHVS; CDR2 reads FQNEAQ. Trimming removed 6 bases from V and 4 bases from J, with 19 bases in between. The chain's CDR3 is CASRPAGHVRYEQYF. Here the CDR3 DNA reads TGTGCCAGCAGGCCCGCAGGGCATGTTCGTTACGAGCAGTACTTC.

The CDR3 DNA reads TGTGCCAGCAGTGGGACGACTAGCCCACTCGACGAGCAGTACTTC. Protein product: CASSGTTSPLDEQYF. J is TRBJ2-7 and V is TRBV2; 7 bases match TRBD2. CDR1 and CDR2 (germline): SNHLY, FYNNEI. The CDR3 loop spans 15 amino acids. Trimming at V came to 4 bases and at J to 5 bases, leaving 11 bases not matched to a gene.

The chain links TRBV29-1 to TRBJ2-6, with D hard to call. Trimming took 4 bases from V and 0 from J, leaving 7 bases between them. CDR3 length: 14 residues. Germline-derived CDR1 and CDR2 are SQVTM and ANQGSEA. The CDR3 sequence: CSVAIGSGANVLTF. DNA of the CDR3: TGCAGCGTTGCCATCGGCTCTGGGGCCAACGTCCTGACTTTC. The entire variable domain, with the rest obtained from reference TRBV29-1 and TRBJ2-6, is as follows: SAVISQKPSRDICQRGTSLTIQCQVDSQVTMMFWYRQQPGQSLTLIATANQGSEATYESGFVIDKFPISRPNLTFSTLTVSNMSPEDSSIYLCSVAIGSGANVLTFGAGSRLTVL.

This clonotype was picked up many times. The V gene is TRBV29-1, the J gene TRBJ2-1; D is perhaps TRBD1 (6 bases). The CDR3 contains 13 residues. The V gene lost 6 bases and the J gene lost 5 bases, with 14 bases spanning the gap. The germline V gene has CDR1 SQVTM and CDR2 ANQGSEA. The CDR3 DNA is TGCAGCGTGTCACAGGGTGCACACAATGAGCAGTTCTTC. Amino acids: CSVSQGAHNEQFF.

The chain couples TRBV9 to TRBJ2-1; TRBD1 is a possible D gene (5 bases). Germline V CDR1 and CDR2: SGDLS, YYNGEE. This CDR3 comprises 14 residues. Trimming stripped 2 bases from V and 3 bases from J, with 9 bases between. In nucleotides, the CDR3 is TGTGCCAGCAGCGTTGACAGACGCTACAATGAGCAGTTCTTC. The encoded protein is CASSVDRRYNEQFF.

This clonotype was detected ten times or more. The chain has TRBV29-1 and TRBJ2-5; 7 bases are shared with TRBD1. Trimming removed 7 bases from V and 6 bases from J; junction bases left unmatched: 11. CDR1 is SQVTM, CDR2 ANQGSEA, per germline. CDR3 length: 13 amino acids. Written as DNA, the CDR3 is TGCAGCGGGAAACAGGGGCCGAGGAAGACCCAGTACTTC. Translated: CSGKQGPRKTQYF.

This sequence joins TRBV5-1 and TRBJ1-1; no clear D gene. The CDR3 has 16 amino acids. CDR1 and CDR2 from the germline V gene are SGHRS and YFSETQ. Trimming pared 0 bases from V and 6 bases from J, leaving 18 bases between. This chain's CDR3 is CASSLESKKGISEAFF. The CDR3 DNA follows: TGCGCCAGCAGCTTGGAGTCCAAGAAGGGAATCTCTGAAGCTTTCTTT.

At least ten counts were recorded for this clonotype. The chain couples TRBV20-1 to TRBJ1-2, with D maybe TRBD1 (5 bases). The CDR3 consists of 15 residues. Germline V gene sequence: CDR1 DFQATT, CDR2 SNEGSKA (reference sequence). Trimming stripped 4 bases from V and 7 bases from J, with 22 bases between. CDR3 region: CSANYRGSSVRGYTF. The CDR3 nucleotides read TGCAGTGCTAACTACCGGGGCTCCAGCGTGCGTGGCTACACCTTC.

This clonotype was seen a few times. The rearrangement uses TRBV20-1 and TRBJ1-1, with D perhaps TRBD1 (6 bases). Trimming cost V 2 bases and J 1 base, with 11 bases left between them. CDR1 DFQATT and CDR2 SNEGSKA come from the germline V gene (reference sequence). The CDR3 runs to 14 residues. In nucleotides, the CDR3 is TGCAGTGCTAGATCTCGAGGGGGGAACACTGAAGCTTTCTTT. Translated: CSARSRGGNTEAFF.

The chain joins TRBV27 to TRBJ2-1; TRBD1 matches at 9 bases. Per the germline V gene, CDR1 is MNHEY and CDR2 is SMNVEV (reference sequence). The ends lost 6 bases at V and 3 bases at J; junction bases unmatched: 6. CDR3 length: 15 amino acids. This CDR3 is CASRPLGQGYNEQFF. CDR3 nucleotide sequence: TGTGCCAGCAGACCTCTGGGACAGGGCTACAATGAGCAGTTCTTC.

There are a few counts of this clonotype. This sequence joins TRBV24-1 and TRBJ2-1; unclear D gene. V dropped 6 bases and J dropped 0 bases, with 8 bases sitting between them. Germline V gene sequence: CDR1 KGHDR, CDR2 SFDVKD. The CDR3 loop spans 14 amino acids. The CDR3 protein is CATSRGASYNEQFF. The DNA of the CDR3 is TGTGCCACCAGTCGAGGCGCCTCCTACAATGAGCAGTTCTTC.

This clonotype has more than one count but fewer than ten. V gene TRBV4-3 combines with J gene TRBJ2-5, with D maybe TRBD1 (6 bases). The closer fit of TRBJ2-7 to the DNA end suggests the J call may be wrong. The germline CDR1 and CDR2 sequences are LGHNA and YSLEER. This CDR3 contains 15 residues. In nucleotides, the CDR3 is TGCGCCAGCAGCCAGGACGCAGGGGTTTCCTACGAGCAGTACTTC. Residues: CASSQDAGVSYEQYF.

This clonotype was recorded a few times. Written as DNA, the CDR3 is TGCAGTGCTAGAGGCAGGGATCTTACTGGGGCCAACGTCCTGACTTTC. This encodes CSARGRDLTGANVLTF. The V and J genes are TRBV20-1 and TRBJ2-6, with D perhaps matching TRBD1 (5 bases). CDR1 is DFQATT, CDR2 SNEGSKA, per germline (reference sequence). V was cut by 1 base and J by 2 bases, with 12 bases left in between. The CDR3 loop spans 16 amino acids.

This clonotype was detected a few times. V is TRBV7-9 and J is TRBJ2-4; D possibly corresponds to TRBD2 (5 bases). This CDR3 has 12 residues. V lost 5 bases to trimming and J lost 13 bases, with 15 bases between them. Looked up from germline, CDR1 is SEHNR and CDR2 is FQNEAQ (reference sequence). The CDR3 DNA reads as TGTGCCAGCAGCCCAACACAAAGGGAGCAGTACTTC. This codes for CASSPTQREQYF.

This clonotype was counted a few times. V gene TRBV10-3 combines with J gene TRBJ2-3, with TRBD2 identical over 7 bases. Germline V gives CDR1 ENHRY, CDR2 SYGVKD. J gave up 0 bases and V 3 bases, and 0 bases lay outside the gene matches. CDR3 size: 14 residues. The CDR3 protein is CAISDGGSTDTQYF. In nucleotides, the CDR3 is TGTGCCATCAGTGACGGGGGGAGCACAGATACGCAGTATTTT.

This chain connects TRBV5-5 to TRBJ2-3, with 12 bases fitting TRBD2. The trim removed 3 bases at V and 2 bases at J, leaving 4 bases unmatched. The CDR3 extends over 16 amino acids. From germline, CDR1 is SGHKS and CDR2 YYEKEE (reference sequence). CDR3 loop: CASSWTSGDFTDTQYF. The CDR3 nucleotides are TGTGCCAGCAGCTGGACTAGCGGGGATTTCACAGATACGCAGTATTTT.

In this sample, this clonotype turned up a few times. The chain employs TRBV6-4 and TRBJ2-1, with 11 bases that match TRBD2. Germline assignment: CDR1 MRHNA and CDR2 SNTAGT. The CDR3 spans 14 residues. The trim removed 6 bases at V and 6 bases at J, leaving 4 bases unmatched. CDR3 loop: CASSVAGGGNEQFF. CDR3 DNA sequence: TGTGCCAGCAGCGTAGCGGGGGGGGGCAATGAGCAGTTCTTC.

There are a few counts of this clonotype. This chain's CDR3 is CASSPGFHYGYTF. CDR3 in DNA: TGTGCCAGCAGCCCGGGGTTCCACTATGGCTACACCTTC. The chain is built from TRBV5-6 and TRBJ1-2; D gene unclear. The CDR3 length is 13 residues. Per the germline V gene, CDR1 is SGHDT and CDR2 is YYEEEE. With 4 bases removed from V and 3 bases from J, the gap between germline ends came to 10 bases.

The rearrangement links TRBV5-1 to TRBJ2-7; 10 positions match TRBD1. The V gene end was trimmed by 0 bases and the J gene end by 7 bases; junction bases not matched to a gene: 4. CDR3 size: 14 residues. Germline V gene lookup returns CDR1 SGHRS and CDR2 YFSETQ. CDR3 nucleotides: TGCGCCAGCAGCTTGGCGGGACAGGGGACGGAGCAGTACTTC. Protein product: CASSLAGQGTEQYF.

The chain combines TRBV9 with TRBJ1-6; D may be TRBD1 (5 bases). In germline, CDR1 is SGDLS, CDR2 YYNGEE. The CDR3 is 16 amino acids. Trimming stripped 4 bases from V and 10 bases from J, with 21 bases between. As DNA, the CDR3 is TGTGCCAGCAGCTTTGGGGCCCAAGCGGGAGACTCACCCCTCCACTTT. Translating gives CASSFGAQAGDSPLHF.

The V call is TRBV12-3 or TRBV12-4, the J call TRBJ2-5; a weak D match, TRBD2 (5 bases). Trimming shortened V by 6 bases and J by 4 bases, and 18 bases separated the two germline ends. This CDR3 spans 15 amino acids. In DNA, the CDR3 is TGTGCCAGCAGCCCAAACGGGGATTCGGGAGAGACCCAGTACTTC. Its translation: CASSPNGDSGETQYF.

This clonotype was counted many times. This chain uses TRBV4-1 with TRBJ2-7; D not certain. V shed 0 bases and J shed 2 bases, with 11 bases lying between them. The germline V gene encodes CDR1 MGHRA and CDR2 YSYEKL. CDR3 length: 15 residues. CDR3 bases: TGCGCCAGCAGCCAAGAACCAGGTCAAGCCTACGAGCAGTACTTC. Translated: CASSQEPGQAYEQYF.

This clonotype was seen only once. CDR3 nucleotides: TGCAGTGCTACCCCCCAACAGTTCACAGATACGCAGTATTTT. Its translation: CSATPQQFTDTQYF. V and J are TRBV20-1 and TRBJ2-3; D is unresolved. The germline V gene has CDR1 DFQATT and CDR2 SNEGSKA (reference sequence). The CDR3 consists of 14 residues. V was clipped by 4 bases and J by 2 bases, with 13 bases between them.

This clonotype was seen a handful of times. This chain's CDR3 is CSADESGGPNTQYF. CDR3 bases: TGCAGTGCTGATGAGAGCGGGGGACCCAATACGCAGTATTTT. J is TRBJ2-3 and V is TRBV20-1, with 8 bases aligning to TRBD2. This CDR3 has 14 amino acids. Germline CDR1 DFQATT, CDR2 SNEGSKA (reference sequence). Trimming cost V 5 bases and J 7 bases; bases outside gene matches: 11.

This clonotype was observed a single time. V and J are TRBV27 and TRBJ2-5; 10 bases are a match to TRBD1. The V and J ends lost 5 bases and 3 bases, in that order; junction bases with no gene match: 12. Germline V gene sequence: CDR1 MNHEY, CDR2 SMNVEV (reference sequence). This CDR3 comprises 17 residues. The CDR3: CASSPGQGPRVEETQYF. The CDR3 DNA sequence: TGTGCCAGCAGTCCGGGACAGGGGCCTAGGGTGGAAGAGACCCAGTACTTC.

This clonotype was seen only a few times. The V call is TRBV29-1, the J call TRBJ1-5, with 7 bases aligning to TRBD1. Germline CDR1 is SQVTM and CDR2 is ANQGSEA. CDR3 length: 14 amino acids. The ends lost 4 bases at V and 4 bases at J; junction bases unmatched: 7. The CDR3 nucleotides read TGCAGCGTTGTGGTGGGACAGCTAAATCAGCCCCAGCATTTT. It specifies CSVVVGQLNQPQHF. Using reference TRBV29-1 and TRBJ1-5 for the parts outside the CDR3, the full variable domain is SAVISQKPSRDICQRGTSLTIQCQVDSQVTMMFWYRQQPGQSLTLIATANQGSEATYESGFVIDKFPISRPNLTFSTLTVSNMSPEDSSIYLCSVVVGQLNQPQHFGDGTRLSIL.

Only a few counts were recorded for this clonotype. The V call is TRBV5-5, the J call TRBJ1-5, with 8 bases matching TRBD1. Germline V gene data show CDR1 as SGHKS and CDR2 as YYEKEE (reference sequence). The junction had 15 bases not matched to a gene; V was cut back by 4 bases and J by 3 bases. CDR3 length: 18 residues. The chain's CDR3 is CASSELGTGHRLNQPQHF. CDR3 nucleotide sequence: TGTGCCAGCAGCGAACTAGGGACAGGCCACCGACTCAATCAGCCCCAGCATTTT.

The chain carries TRBV12-3 or TRBV12-4 and TRBJ2-1, with 15 nucleotides matching TRBD2. The trim removed 2 bases at V and 5 bases at J, leaving 13 bases unmatched. This CDR3 has 20 residues. The CDR3 region has the DNA TGTGCCAGCAGTTTAAAGGGCCGAGGACTAGCGGGGGGGCCTAACAATGAGCAGTTCTTC. Its protein product is CASSLKGRGLAGGPNNEQFF.

CDR3 protein: CASSHDTRDRVGDTQYF. CDR3 DNA sequence: TGCGCCAGCAGCCACGATACGCGGGACAGGGTCGGCGATACGCAGTATTTT. This chain links TRBV4-1 with TRBJ2-3; TRBD1 agrees at 9 bases. The CDR3 covers 17 residues. The junction had 13 bases not matched to a gene; V was cut back by 3 bases and J by 6 bases. Germline assignment: CDR1 MGHRA and CDR2 YSYEKL.

This clonotype occurred a few times. V usage is TRBV7-9 and J usage is TRBJ2-7; weak D call: TRBD2 (6 bases). Per the germline V gene, CDR1 is SEHNR and CDR2 is FQNEAQ (reference sequence). This CDR3 spans 15 amino acids. Trimming stripped 0 bases from V and 3 bases from J, with 12 bases between. CDR3 coding DNA: TGTGCCAGCAGCTTAGCTTCCGGGACTCTCTACGAGCAGTACTTC. Translating gives CASSLASGTLYEQYF.

In DNA, the CDR3 is TGCAGTGCCCCCGGCAGCGGGAGTATGAATGAGCAGTTCTTC. Translated, it gives CSAPGSGSMNEQFF. The gene calls are TRBV20-1 and TRBJ2-1; 8 nucleotides align to TRBD2. V was clipped by 6 bases and J by 7 bases; unmatched bases: 11. The CDR3 is made up of 14 amino acids. Germline values: CDR1 DFQATT, CDR2 SNEGSKA (reference sequence).

This sequence joins TRBV6-6 and TRBJ1-4; a weak D match, TRBD1 (5 bases). The CDR3 totals 16 residues. V dropped 2 bases and J dropped 5 bases, with 15 bases sitting between them. In germline, CDR1 is MNHNY, CDR2 SVGAGI (reference sequence). The CDR3 nucleotides are TGTGCCAGCAGTTACGCAAGACAGCAATCCAATGAAAAACTGTTTTTT. Protein sequence: CASSYARQQSNEKLFF.